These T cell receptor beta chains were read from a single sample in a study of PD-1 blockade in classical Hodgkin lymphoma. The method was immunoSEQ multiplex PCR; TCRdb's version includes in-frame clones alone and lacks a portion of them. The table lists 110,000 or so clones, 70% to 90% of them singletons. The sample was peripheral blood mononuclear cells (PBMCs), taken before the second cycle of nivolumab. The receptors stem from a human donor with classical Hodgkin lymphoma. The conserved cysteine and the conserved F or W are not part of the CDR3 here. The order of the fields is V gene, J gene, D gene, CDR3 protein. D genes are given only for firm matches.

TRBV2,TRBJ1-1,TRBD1,ASRERQGSNTEAF
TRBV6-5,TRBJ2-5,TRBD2,ASSTSGRKEETQY
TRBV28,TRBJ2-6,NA,ASSLFSRGSGANVLT
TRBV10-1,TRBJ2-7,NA,ASSDRGQTSSYEQY
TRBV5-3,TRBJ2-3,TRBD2,ARSLASGIGTDTQY
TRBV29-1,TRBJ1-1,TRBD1,SARDRGEAF
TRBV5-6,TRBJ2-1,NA,ASSGDLSSYNEQF
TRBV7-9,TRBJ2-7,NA,ASSANGPEIPYEQY
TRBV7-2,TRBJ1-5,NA,ASSLQGIQPQH
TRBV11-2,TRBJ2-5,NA,ASSSQGLGQETQY
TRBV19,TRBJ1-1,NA,ASHRDGRMNTEAF
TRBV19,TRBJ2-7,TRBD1,ASSIAGQSFHEQY
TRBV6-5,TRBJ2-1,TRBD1,ASSAGTEAF
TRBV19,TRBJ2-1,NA,ASSESDKTGNEQF
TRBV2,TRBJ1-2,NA,ASSEQGYMGYT
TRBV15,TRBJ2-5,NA,ATSRAGVGGETQY
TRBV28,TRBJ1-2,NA,ASSLSPNYGYT
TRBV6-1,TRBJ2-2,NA,ASSEVRPANTGELF
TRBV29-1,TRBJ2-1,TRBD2,SVETSGRKGPLGNEQF
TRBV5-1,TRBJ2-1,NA,ASSLPSDNEQF
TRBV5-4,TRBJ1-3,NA,ASSLGPAGRGNTIY
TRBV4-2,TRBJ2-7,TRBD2,ASSQDHLAGGNEQY
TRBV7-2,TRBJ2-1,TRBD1,ASSFGTGNHNEQF
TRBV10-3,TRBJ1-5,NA,AISRDLNQPQH
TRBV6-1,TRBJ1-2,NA,ASSVVGDYGYT
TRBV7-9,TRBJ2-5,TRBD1,ASSYGTEKETQY
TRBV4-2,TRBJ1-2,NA,ASSPVNRDGYT
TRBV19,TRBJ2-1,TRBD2,ASRGLAVYNEQF
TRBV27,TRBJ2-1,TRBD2,ASSLLGLAGAEEQF
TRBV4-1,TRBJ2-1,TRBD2,ASSQTRLAGGTYNEQF
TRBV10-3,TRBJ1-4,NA,AISEFTGNEKLF
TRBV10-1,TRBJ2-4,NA,ASRGEQSLDKNIQY
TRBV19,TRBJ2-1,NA,ASSTHYAGAGRGPISYNEQF
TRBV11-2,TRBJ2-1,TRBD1,ASSPGTGTNNEQF
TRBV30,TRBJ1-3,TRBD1,AWSVRQGSGNTIY
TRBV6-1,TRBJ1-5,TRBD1,ASSGGQGSNQPQH
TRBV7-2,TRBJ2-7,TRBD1,ASSPGTGIPYEQY
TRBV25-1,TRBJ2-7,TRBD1,ASSEYGTGDSYEQY
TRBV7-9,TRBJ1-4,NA,ASSLVLGVTEKLF
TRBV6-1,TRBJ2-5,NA,ASSGAKGNDPQTQY
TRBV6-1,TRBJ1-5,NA,ASSHGRGNQPQH
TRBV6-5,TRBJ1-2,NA,ASSSPGYGYT
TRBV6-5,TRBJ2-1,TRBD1,ASSQPGQGANEQF
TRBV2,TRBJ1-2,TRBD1,ASSEALTGDGYT
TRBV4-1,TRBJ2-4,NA,ASSRETLETAKNIQY
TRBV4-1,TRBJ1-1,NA,ASSQANLVGGGNTEAF
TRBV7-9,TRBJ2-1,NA,ASSPGIMEF
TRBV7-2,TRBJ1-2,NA,ASSLVSVDVNYGYT